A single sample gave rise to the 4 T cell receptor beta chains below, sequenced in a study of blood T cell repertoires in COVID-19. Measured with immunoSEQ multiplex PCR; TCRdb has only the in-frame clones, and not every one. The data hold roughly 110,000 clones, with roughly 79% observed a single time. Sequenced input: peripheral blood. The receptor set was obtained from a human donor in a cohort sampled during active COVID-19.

The DNA for the CDR3 is TGCGCCAGCAGGCAGGGACTAGCGGACCGACCCCCAACCCAGTACTTC. Residues: CASRQGLADRPPTQYF. V and J are TRBV5-1 and TRBJ2-5; 11 bases map to TRBD2. The CDR3 covers 16 residues. Losses at the gene ends were 5 bases for V and 8 bases for J; bases not matched to a gene: 14. Germline V gives CDR1 SGHRS, CDR2 YFSETQ. The full variable domain, in which reference TRBV5-1 and TRBJ2-5 provide the parts outside the CDR3, is KAGVTQTPRYLIKTRGQQVTLSCSPISGHRSVSWYQQTPGQGLQFLFEYFSETQRNKGNFPGRFSGRQFSNSRSEMNVSTLELGDSALYLCASRQGLADRPPTQYFGPGTRLLVL.

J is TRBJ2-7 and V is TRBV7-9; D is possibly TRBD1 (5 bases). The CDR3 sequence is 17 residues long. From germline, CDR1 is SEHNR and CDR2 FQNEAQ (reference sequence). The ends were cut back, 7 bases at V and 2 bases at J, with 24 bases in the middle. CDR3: CASTNPGGAPTAYEQYF. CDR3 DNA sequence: TGTGCCAGCACCAACCCCGGTGGGGCCCCGACCGCCTACGAGCAGTACTTC.

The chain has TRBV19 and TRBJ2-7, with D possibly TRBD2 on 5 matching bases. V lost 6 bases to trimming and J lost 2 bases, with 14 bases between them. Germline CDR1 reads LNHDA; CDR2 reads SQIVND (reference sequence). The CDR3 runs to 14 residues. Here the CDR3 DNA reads TGTGCCAGTAGACTCCGGGGAACTCCCTACGAGCAGTACTTC. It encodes CASRLRGTPYEQYF.

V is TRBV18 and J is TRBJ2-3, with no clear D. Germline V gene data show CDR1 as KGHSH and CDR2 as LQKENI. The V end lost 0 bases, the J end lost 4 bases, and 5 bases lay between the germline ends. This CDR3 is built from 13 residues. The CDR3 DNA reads TGTGCCAGCTCACCACCATATCCAGATACGCAGTATTTT. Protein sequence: CASSPPYPDTQYF.